The 13 T cell receptor beta chains listed next were all sequenced from one sample in a study of cytomegalovirus exposure and HLA in healthy donors. Amplification used 60 Vbeta primers and 13 Jbeta primers. The repertoire was sequenced with immunoSEQ multiplex PCR; TCRdb's copy has only in-frame clones and lacks some. The sample consists of some 130,000 clones, more than 75% of them appearing once. The sequenced sample was PBMCs. These receptor sequences come from a man aged 25-45 years in good health and CMV-seronegative.

CDR3 DNA: TGTGCCAGCAGCCGGGGACTAGCGAATAACAATGAGCAGTTCTTC. Translating it yields CASSRGLANNNEQFF. This rearrangement joins TRBV11-3 to TRBJ2-1; 10 bases map to TRBD2. Germline CDR1 and CDR2: SGHNT and YENEEA. V was clipped by 5 bases and J by 5 bases; unmatched bases: 6. The CDR3 has 15 amino acids.

Only a few counts were recorded for this clone. This chain links TRBV5-4 with TRBJ2-2, with TRBD2 matching over 8 bases. There are 16 residues in the CDR3. Germline V gene sequence: CDR1 SGHNT, CDR2 YYREEE (reference sequence). V trimming: 2 bases; J trimming: 4 bases; junction bases outside the gene matches: 7. The CDR3 is CASSFGAGVVTGELFF. CDR3 nucleotide sequence: TGTGCCAGCAGCTTTGGAGCGGGAGTTGTCACCGGGGAGCTGTTTTTT. The full variable domain, in which reference TRBV5-4 and TRBJ2-2 provide the parts outside the CDR3, is ETGVTQSPTHLIKTRGQQVTLRCSSQSGHNTVSWYQQALGQGPQFIFQYYREEENGRGNFPPRFSGLQFPNYSSELNVNALELDDSALYLCASSFGAGVVTGELFFGEGSRLTVL.

The count of this clone is one. The chain joins TRBV7-2 to TRBJ2-2, with no clear D. CDR1 is SGHTA, CDR2 FQGNSA, per germline. Between the trimmed V and J ends, which lost 0 bases and 6 bases, there was a span of 8 bases. This CDR3 has 14 amino acids. As DNA, the CDR3 is TGTGCCAGCAGCTTAGCATACCAGGCCGGGGAGCTGTTTTTT. This gives the protein CASSLAYQAGELFF. The full variable domain, its missing parts supplied by reference TRBV7-2 and TRBJ2-2, is GAGVSQSPSNKVTEKGKDVELRCDPISGHTALYWYRQSLGQGLEFLIYFQGNSAPDKSGLPSDRFSAERTGGSVSTLTIQRTQQEDSAVYLCASSLAYQAGELFFGEGSRLTVL.

V usage is TRBV7-9 and J usage is TRBJ2-3; a weak D match, TRBD2 (5 bases). V was clipped by 5 bases and J by 3 bases, with 9 bases between them. CDR1 SEHNR and CDR2 FQNEAQ come from the germline V gene (reference sequence). CDR3 size: 13 residues. CDR3 amino acids: CASSGSVTDTQYF. CDR3 DNA: TGTGCCAGCAGCGGGAGTGTAACAGATACGCAGTATTTT.

The chain joins TRBV2 to TRBJ1-4; 7 bases are shared with TRBD1. Looked up from germline, CDR1 is SNHLY and CDR2 is FYNNEI. V was pared by 4 bases and J by 3 bases, with 5 bases of the junction left unmatched. This CDR3 has 15 residues. The CDR3: CASSAEGAANEKLFF. CDR3 DNA sequence: TGTGCCAGCAGTGCGGAGGGGGCCGCTAATGAAAAACTGTTTTTT.

This clone was counted once. J is TRBJ1-1 and V is TRBV29-1, with 7 bases that match TRBD1. The J segment lost 1 base and the V segment lost 2 bases, leaving 4 bases of the junction unmatched. This CDR3 contains 14 residues. The germline V gene has CDR1 SQVTM and CDR2 ANQGSEA. CDR3 DNA: TGCAGCGTTGAACTGCAGGGGGGGAACACTGAAGCTTTCTTT. This translates into CSVELQGGNTEAFF.

The chain has TRBV5-1 and TRBJ2-5; D may be TRBD2 (5 bases). The J call may be mistaken, given a closer DNA end match to TRBJ2-7. From germline, CDR1 is SGHRS and CDR2 YFSETQ. The CDR3 loop spans 14 amino acids. The CDR3 loop is CASSLALGMYEQYF. The CDR3 DNA reads TGCGCCAGCAGCTTGGCCCTCGGGATGTACGAGCAGTACTTC.

This rearrangement joins TRBV5-1 to TRBJ1-4, with D possibly TRBD1 on 5 matching bases. The CDR3 runs 13 residues. V lost 0 bases to trimming and J lost 7 bases, with 7 bases between them. CDR1 SGHRS and CDR2 YFSETQ come from the germline V gene. The CDR3, as DNA: TGCGCCAGCAGCTTGGTGGGGCCTGAAAAACTGTTTTTT. Translated, it gives CASSLVGPEKLFF.

V gene TRBV5-1 combines with J gene TRBJ2-7, with 11 bases lining up with TRBD2. The CDR3 covers 14 residues. V lost 4 bases and J lost 3; bases outside the gene matches: 3. Germline V CDR1 and CDR2: SGHRS, YFSETQ. This chain's CDR3 is CASSRGTSGYEQYF. Written as DNA, the CDR3 is TGCGCCAGCAGCCGGGGGACTAGCGGCTACGAGCAGTACTTC.

The V and J genes are TRBV11-3 and TRBJ1-3, with D uncertain. V lost 2 bases to trimming and J lost 8 bases, with 10 bases between them. The CDR3 runs 13 residues. Germline V CDR1 and CDR2: SGHNT, YENEEA. The CDR3 region has the DNA TGTGCCAGCAGCTTATCGGGAGAGGACACCATATATTTT. Translation: CASSLSGEDTIYF. The entire variable domain, with the rest obtained from reference TRBV11-3 and TRBJ1-3, is as follows: EAGVVQSPRYKIIEKKQPVAFWCNPISGHNTLYWYLQNLGQGPELLIRYENEEAVDDSQLPKDRFSAERLKGVDSTLKIQPAELGDSAVYLCASSLSGEDTIYFGEGSWLTVV.

The chain links TRBV5-4 to TRBJ2-3, with TRBD1 matching 10 bases. CDR1 and CDR2 (germline): SGHNT, YYREEE (reference sequence). V lost 3 bases to trimming and J lost 5 bases; unmatched junction nucleotides: 12. CDR3 size: 17 residues. CDR3 coding DNA: TGTGCCAGCAGCTCACGGGACAGGGGTTTTTCAGGAGATACGCAGTATTTT. The encoded protein is CASSSRDRGFSGDTQYF.

This clone was observed a handful of times. The chain employs TRBV6-5 and TRBJ1-2; 7 bases are shared with TRBD1. Germline CDR1 reads MNHEY; CDR2 reads SVGAGI. Trimming at V came to 6 bases and at J to 3 bases, leaving 7 bases not matched to a gene. CDR3 size: 14 residues. The CDR3: CASRWAGGHYGYTF. CDR3 sequence (DNA): TGTGCCAGCAGGTGGGCAGGGGGTCACTATGGCTACACCTTC.

This sequence joins TRBV7-6 and TRBJ2-3; weak D call: TRBD2 (6 bases). In germline, CDR1 is SGHVS, CDR2 FNYEAQ. Trimming stripped 2 bases from V and 2 bases from J, with 17 bases between. The CDR3 runs 17 residues. The CDR3: CASSLKPGGKFTDTQYF. The DNA of the CDR3 is TGTGCCAGCAGCTTAAAGCCTGGCGGGAAATTCACAGATACGCAGTATTTT.